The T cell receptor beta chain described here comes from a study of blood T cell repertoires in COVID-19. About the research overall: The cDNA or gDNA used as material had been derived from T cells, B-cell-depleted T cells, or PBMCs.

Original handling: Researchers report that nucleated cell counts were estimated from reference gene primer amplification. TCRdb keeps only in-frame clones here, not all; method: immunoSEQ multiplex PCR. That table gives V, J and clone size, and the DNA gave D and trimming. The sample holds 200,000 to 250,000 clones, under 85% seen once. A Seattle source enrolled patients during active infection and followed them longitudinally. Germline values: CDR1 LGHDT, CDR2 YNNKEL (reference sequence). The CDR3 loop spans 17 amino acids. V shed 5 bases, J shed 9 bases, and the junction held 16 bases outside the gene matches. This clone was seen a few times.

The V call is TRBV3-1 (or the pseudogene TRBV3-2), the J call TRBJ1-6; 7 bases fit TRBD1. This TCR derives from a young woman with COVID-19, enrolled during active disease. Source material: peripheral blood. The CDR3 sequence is CASSGGYRGEGGSPLHF. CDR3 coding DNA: TGTGCCAGCAGCGGCGGGTACAGGGGTGAAGGGGGTTCACCCCTCCACTTT.